This is a list of T cell receptor beta chains from one sample in a study of CD8 T cells in ankylosing spondylitis. TCRdb analysed the 5' RACE reads with MiXCR anew, one entry per CDR3 protein. The sample has around 130,000 distinct CDR3 sequences; roughly an eighth are singletons. Material for sequencing was blood, either unsorted or a sorted T cell fraction (not recorded which). Receptor source: a female donor with ankylosing spondylitis or in good health (not recorded which). CDR3s include the opening cysteine and the closing phenylalanine or tryptophan. D genes are given only for firm matches. Rows may omit the clone size; those that give it use once, few, many or a size class.

D gene	V gene	clone size	J gene	CDR3 protein	CDR3 DNA
.	TRBV5-4	few	TRBJ2-1	CASSLGLGSSYNEQFF	TGTGCCAGCAGCTTGGGTCTCGGGAGCTCCTACAATGAGCAGTTCTTC
TRBD1	TRBV27	few	TRBJ1-5	CASSELRGGQGGNQPQHF	TGTGCCAGCAGTGAATTGCGGGGGGGACAGGGCGGGAATCAGCCCCAGCATTTT
.	TRBV7-6	few	TRBJ2-7	CASSRDNGFYEQYF	TGTGCCAGCAGTAGAGACAACGGCTTCTACGAGCAGTACTTC
.	TRBV6-2/TRBV6-3	few	TRBJ2-1	CASSYSLYVEQFF	TGTGCCAGCAGTTATTCCTTATACGTGGAGCAGTTCTTC
TRBD1	TRBV5-1	few	TRBJ1-1	CASSGDSLSEAFF	TGCGCCAGCAGCGGGGACAGCTTGAGTGAAGCTTTCTTT
TRBD1	TRBV28	many	TRBJ1-1	CATNDRGWSTEAFF	TGTGCCACAAACGACAGGGGATGGAGCACTGAAGCTTTCTTT
.	TRBV20-1	many	TRBJ2-1	CSAIGTPLEQFF	TGCAGTGCGATCGGGACTCCCCTTGAGCAGTTCTTC
.	TRBV19	few	TRBJ1-1	CASSIVQETEAFF	TGTGCCAGTAGTATAGTTCAGGAAACCGAAGCTTTCTTT
.	TRBV10-3	many	TRBJ1-4	CAISEWGEKLFF	TGTGCCATCAGTGAGTGGGGCGAAAAACTGTTTTTT
.	TRBV20-1	few	TRBJ2-1	CSASPPIRGFSYNEQFF	TGCAGTGCCAGTCCCCCTATCAGGGGCTTCTCCTACAATGAGCAGTTCTTC
.	TRBV28	.	TRBJ1-1	CASSLVVNTEAFF	TGTGCCAGCAGTTTGGTGGTAAACACTGAAGCTTTCTTT
TRBD2	TRBV20-1	many	TRBJ2-2	CSAPGLAGGPYTGELFF	TGCAGTGCCCCGGGACTAGCGGGAGGGCCGTACACCGGGGAGCTGTTTTTT
TRBD1	TRBV7-9	.	TRBJ1-1	CASTQGASEAFF	TGTGCCAGCACCCAGGGGGCTTCTGAAGCTTTCTTT
.	TRBV5-1	few	TRBJ1-2	CASSLVGQAYGYTF	TGCGCCAGCAGCTTGGTGGGACAAGCCTATGGCTACACCTTC
TRBD2	TRBV12-3/TRBV12-4	many	TRBJ2-1	CASRTSGSYNEQFF	TGTGCCAGCAGGACTAGCGGGTCCTACAATGAGCAGTTCTTC
.	TRBV29-1	many	TRBJ2-7	CSVARDIPYEQYF	TGCAGCGTAGCCCGGGACATACCCTACGAGCAGTACTTC
.	TRBV5-1	few	TRBJ2-1	CASSWGTNNEQFF	TGCGCCAGCAGCTGGGGGACAAACAATGAGCAGTTCTTC
TRBD2	TRBV29-1	few	TRBJ2-1	CSVRSGTSGRGSYNEQFF	TGCAGCGTGCGGTCCGGGACTAGCGGGAGGGGGTCCTACAATGAGCAGTTCTTC
.	TRBV7-9	many	TRBJ2-5	CASSHGGETQYF	TGTGCCAGCAGTCATGGGGGTGAGACCCAGTACTTC
.	TRBV2	few	TRBJ2-2	CASSKTGENTGELFF	TGTGCCAGCAGTAAGACAGGAGAGAACACCGGGGAGCTGTTTTTT
TRBD1	TRBV29-1	many	TRBJ2-5	CSGTGVLRETQYF	TGCAGCGGGACAGGGGTTCTTCGTGAGACCCAGTACTTC
TRBD1	TRBV3-1	.	TRBJ1-5	CASSLGQINQSQHF	TGTGCCAGCAGCCTGGGACAGATCAATCAGTCCCAGCATTTT
TRBD1	TRBV9	many	TRBJ2-7	CASSRQGARVLDEQYF	TGTGCCAGCAGCCGACAGGGGGCCCGAGTGTTAGACGAGCAGTACTTC
TRBD1	TRBV20-1	few	TRBJ1-2	CSAPLQGARGYTF	TGCAGTGCCCCCCTACAGGGGGCGCGTGGCTACACCTTC
TRBD2	TRBV10-3	.	TRBJ2-2	CATSGGGSDTGELFF	TGTGCCACCAGCGGGGGGGGCTCGGACACCGGGGAGCTGTTTTTT
.	TRBV2	.	TRBJ2-7	CASALEMDYEQYF	TGTGCCAGCGCCTTGGAGATGGACTACGAGCAGTACTTC
.	TRBV28	few	TRBJ2-5	CASNDRLETQYF	TGTGCCAGCAATGACAGGTTGGAGACCCAGTACTTC